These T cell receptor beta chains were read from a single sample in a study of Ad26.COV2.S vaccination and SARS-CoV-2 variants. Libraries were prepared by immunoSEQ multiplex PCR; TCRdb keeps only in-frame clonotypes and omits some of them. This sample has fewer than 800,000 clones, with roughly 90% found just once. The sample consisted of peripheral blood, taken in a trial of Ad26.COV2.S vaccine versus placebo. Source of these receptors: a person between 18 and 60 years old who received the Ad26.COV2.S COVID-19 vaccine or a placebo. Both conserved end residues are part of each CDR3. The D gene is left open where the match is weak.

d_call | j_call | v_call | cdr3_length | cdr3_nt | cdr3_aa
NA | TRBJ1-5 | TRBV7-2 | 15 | TGTGCCAGCAGCTTGGGGATTACAGGGCTGCAGCCCCAGCATTTT | CASSLGITGLQPQHF
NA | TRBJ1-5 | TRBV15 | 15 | TGTGCCACCGGACTCCTGGGGGAAAGCAATCAGCCCCAGCATTTT | CATGLLGESNQPQHF
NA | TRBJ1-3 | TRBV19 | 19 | TGTGCCAGTAGTATCTCAACCATGAGACAGAAGAGGTCTGGAAACACCATATATTTT | CASSISTMRQKRSGNTIYF
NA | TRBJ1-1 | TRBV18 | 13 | TGTGCCAGCTCACCGGGAGAGAACACTGAAGCTTTCTTT | CASSPGENTEAFF
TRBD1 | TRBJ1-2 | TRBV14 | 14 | TGTGCCAGCAGCCCTGGACAGGGGACTCACGGCTACACCTTC | CASSPGQGTHGYTF
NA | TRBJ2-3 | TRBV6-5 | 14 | TGTGCCAGCACCCCAGGCAGGGGCACAGATACGCAGTATTTT | CASTPGRGTDTQYF
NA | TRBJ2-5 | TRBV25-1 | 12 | TGTGCCAGCAGTGATGGCGTAGAGACCCAGTACTTC | CASSDGVETQYF
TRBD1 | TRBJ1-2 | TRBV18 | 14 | TGTGCCAGCTCAAACCTTGGGACAGCTTATGGCTACACCTTC | CASSNLGTAYGYTF
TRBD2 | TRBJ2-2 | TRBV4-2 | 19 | TGTGCCAGCAGCCACTTAATCTATGTAGCGGGAGTTGGAGCCGGGGAGCTGTTTTTT | CASSHLIYVAGVGAGELFF
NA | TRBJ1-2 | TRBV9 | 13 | TGTGCCAGCAGCGTAGCGGCAGACTATGGCTACACCTTC | CASSVAADYGYTF